This T cell receptor (beta chain) was obtained from a study of cytomegalovirus exposure and HLA in healthy donors. Findings and caveats of the study: Within the data, a cluster of highly shared sequence variants was likely a sequencing artifact. At a 0.05 false discovery rate, a later analysis found about 17,000 TCR beta sequences to be associated with HLA alleles.

Notes on this clone: The antigen remains unidentified.

Whereas donors were nominally healthy upon sampling, unrecorded immune exposures were probable. CDR1 is LNHDA, CDR2 SQIVND, per germline (reference sequence). J lost 5 bases, V lost 5 bases, and 6 bases had no gene match. The CDR3 contains 14 residues. The PCR made use of 60 Vbeta and 13 Jbeta primers. Repertoires were generated with immunoSEQ multiplex PCR, while TCRdb's copy carries only in-frame clones and drops some. This sample carries some 120,000 clones, 75% to 85% of them seen once, and the ten largest clones take 2.5% to 3.5%. The source material was PBMCs. The receptor comes from a woman between 18 and 30 years old in good health and CMV-seropositive. The J gene is TRBJ2-7, the V gene TRBV19, with 10 bases aligning to TRBD2. CDR3 in amino acids: CASSQTSGWNEQYF. The CDR3 DNA reads as TGTGCCAGTAGTCAGACTAGCGGGTGGAACGAGCAGTACTTC.